The 22 T cell receptor beta chains reported below all come from one sample, sequenced in a study of EBV T-cell therapy then PD-1 blockade in nasopharyngeal carcinoma. These receptors have no identified antigens. Treatment indicated: AdE1-LMPpoly-expanded autologous EBV-specific T-cell therapy followed by anti-PD-1 nivolumab. Libraries were prepared by immunoSEQ multiplex PCR; TCRdb keeps only in-frame clonotypes and omits some of them. The sample holds some 21,000 clones, about 80% seen once. The specimen was CD8+ T cells from blood, collected at roughly day 65 from a patient whose treatment included autologous EBV-specific T cells and nivolumab. All receptors come from a middle-aged man with nasopharyngeal carcinoma.

The chain joins TRBV5-4 to TRBJ2-1; D may be TRBD1 (5 bases). Germline values: CDR1 SGHNT, CDR2 YYREEE (reference sequence). Trimming shortened V by 7 bases and J by 7 bases, and 12 bases separated the two germline ends. This CDR3 contains 12 residues. Here the CDR3 reads CASGQGNNEQFF. The CDR3 nucleotides read TGTGCCAGCGGCCAGGGAAATAATGAGCAGTTCTTC.

The V call is TRBV28, the J call TRBJ2-6; D possibly corresponds to TRBD1 (5 bases). The CDR3 contains 15 residues. Per germline, CDR1 MDHEN and CDR2 SYDVKM. V was shortened by 7 bases and J by 4 bases, with 14 bases between the two germline ends. The DNA for the CDR3 is TGTGCCAGCACCCTAGAAGGGGTAGGGGCCAACGTCCTGACTTTC. This encodes CASTLEGVGANVLTF.

This chain uses TRBV7-2 with TRBJ1-2; TRBD1 is a possible D gene (5 bases). The CDR3 covers 16 residues. Germline lookup yields CDR1 SGHTA and CDR2 FQGNSA. Trimming removed 1 base from V and 5 bases from J, with 17 bases in between. The CDR3 DNA follows: TGTGCCAGCAGCTTAGGGGTCCGACCGGGGGGATATGGCTACACCTTC. Its translation: CASSLGVRPGGYGYTF. Full variable domain (rest looked up from reference TRBV7-2 and TRBJ1-2): GAGVSQSPSNKVTEKGKDVELRCDPISGHTALYWYRQSLGQGLEFLIYFQGNSAPDKSGLPSDRFSAERTGGSVSTLTIQRTQQEDSAVYLCASSLGVRPGGYGYTFGSGTRLTVV.

CDR3 sequence (DNA): TGTGCCAGCAGCTTACAGAAATCCTCCTACGAGCAGTACTTC. Amino acid sequence: CASSLQKSSYEQYF. The chain has TRBV12-1 and TRBJ2-7; the table names TRBD1, a call not compared with the DNA. TRBV12-1 is a recognized pseudogene. The CDR3 spans 14 residues.

This chain joins TRBV6-5 and TRBJ1-1; D gene ambiguous. The length of the CDR3 is 12 residues. Germline V gene sequence: CDR1 MNHEY, CDR2 SVGAGI. V lost 0 bases, J lost 7 bases, and 6 bases lay in between. The CDR3 loop reads CASSYSGGEAFF. The CDR3 DNA sequence: TGTGCCAGCAGTTACTCGGGAGGTGAAGCTTTCTTT.

This clone has a single count. This chain joins TRBV7-9 and TRBJ2-5; TRBD1 aligns across 10 bases. From germline, CDR1 is SEHNR and CDR2 FQNEAQ (reference sequence). With V trimmed by 3 bases and J by 0 bases, 1 base remained unmatched. CDR3 length: 15 amino acids. CDR3 in DNA: TGTGCCAGCAGCTTGGGGACAGGGGACCAAGAGACCCAGTACTTC. It specifies CASSLGTGDQETQYF.

The chain uses TRBV2 and TRBJ1-1; D perhaps matches TRBD1 (5 bases). CDR1 is SNHLY and CDR2 is FYNNEI in the germline V gene. The CDR3 consists of 13 residues. Trimming removed 2 bases from V and 4 bases from J, with 8 bases in between. CDR3 residues: CASSESRATEAFF. As DNA, the CDR3 is TGTGCCAGCAGTGAAAGCAGGGCCACTGAAGCTTTCTTT.

CDR3 DNA sequence: TGTGCCAGCAGTTTAACAGCAGGATTTTCCTACGAGCAGTACTTC. Translating gives CASSLTAGFSYEQYF. The rearrangement uses TRBV28 and TRBJ2-7; D uncertain. Between the trimmed V and J ends, which lost 2 bases and 1 base, there was a span of 12 bases. Per germline, CDR1 MDHEN and CDR2 SYDVKM. The CDR3 spans 15 residues.

This chain connects TRBV7-2 to TRBJ2-7; D possibly corresponds to TRBD1 (6 bases). This CDR3 spans 13 amino acids. Trimming took off 1 base at V and 6 bases at J, with 10 bases between the two ends. Per germline, CDR1 SGHTA and CDR2 FQGNSA. The CDR3 reads CASSLEAGAEQYF. The CDR3 DNA reads TGTGCCAGCAGCTTAGAGGCAGGGGCCGAGCAGTACTTC.

This chain links TRBV5-6 with TRBJ1-4; D not resolved. The germline CDR1 and CDR2 sequences are SGHDT and YYEEEE. With 0 bases removed from V and 6 bases from J, the gap between germline ends came to 6 bases. This CDR3 has 13 residues. CDR3 protein: CASSLDGDEKLFF. CDR3 coding DNA: TGTGCCAGCAGCTTGGACGGGGATGAAAAACTGTTTTTT.

The rearrangement joins TRBV9 to TRBJ1-4; the D gene is possibly TRBD1 (5 bases). The CDR3 runs 12 residues. V lost 7 bases and J 3 bases, leaving 7 bases between the germline ends. CDR1 and CDR2 from the germline V gene are SGDLS and YYNGEE. DNA for the CDR3: TGTGCCAGCGGGGGGGCTAATGAAAAACTGTTTTTT. Amino acid sequence: CASGGANEKLFF.

The chain joins TRBV6-6 to TRBJ1-4; D not certain. This CDR3 comprises 15 residues. Germline loops: CDR1 MNHNY, CDR2 SVGAGI (reference sequence). V was pared by 0 bases and J by 0 bases, with 5 bases between. The CDR3 sequence is CASSYSETTNEKLFF. The CDR3 DNA reads TGTGCCAGCAGTTACTCGGAAACAACTAATGAAAAACTGTTTTTT.

The chain carries TRBV5-1 and TRBJ2-3, with 7 bases identical to TRBD2. Per germline, CDR1 SGHRS and CDR2 YFSETQ. J gave up 4 bases and V 1 base, and 6 bases lay outside the gene matches. This CDR3 region has 15 residues. The CDR3 region is CASSLSGGGSDTQYF. DNA for the CDR3: TGCGCCAGCAGCTTGTCTGGGGGGGGATCAGATACGCAGTATTTT.

This clone was recorded a few times. The chain employs TRBV19 and TRBJ1-1; D remains ambiguous. Trimming stripped 8 bases from V and 1 base from J, with 17 bases between. CDR3 length equals 15 residues. Germline V gives CDR1 LNHDA, CDR2 SQIVND (reference sequence). The CDR3, as DNA: TGTGCCAGTCTTCATCAGTTACCTCCGAACACTGAAGCTTTCTTT. Protein sequence: CASLHQLPPNTEAFF.

The chain employs TRBV6-4 and TRBJ1-6; 9 bases align to TRBD1. Looked up from germline, CDR1 is MRHNA and CDR2 is SNTAGT. CDR3 length: 16 amino acids. Losses at the gene ends were 3 bases for V and 6 bases for J; bases not matched to a gene: 6. The CDR3 is CASSENPGQGNSPLHF. The CDR3 region has the DNA TGTGCCAGCAGTGAAAACCCGGGACAGGGTAATTCACCCCTCCACTTT.

This clone appeared a single time. The CDR3 reads CASTATGTEAFF. The CDR3 coding sequence is TGTGCCAGCACCGCGACGGGCACTGAAGCTTTCTTT. The J gene is TRBJ1-1, the V gene TRBV12-3 or TRBV12-4; no clear D gene. This CDR3 has 12 residues. V was trimmed by 7 bases and J by 4 bases, leaving 10 bases between them.

The rearrangement uses TRBV6-5 and TRBJ2-2, with D perhaps matching TRBD1 (6 bases). The CDR3 has 14 amino acids. The V end was cut by 5 bases, the J end by 5 bases, with 12 bases between. Germline lookup yields CDR1 MNHEY and CDR2 SVGAGI. CDR3 amino acids: CASSPQGRTGELFF. CDR3 nucleotide sequence: TGTGCCAGCAGTCCACAGGGTAGAACCGGGGAGCTGTTTTTT.

This chain uses TRBV7-9 with TRBJ1-4; D unresolved. Looked up from germline, CDR1 is SEHNR and CDR2 is FQNEAQ (reference sequence). Trimming shortened V by 1 base and J by 8 bases, and 5 bases separated the two germline ends. This CDR3 has 12 amino acids. CDR3 sequence: CASSLEAEKLFF. The DNA for the CDR3 is TGTGCCAGCAGCTTAGAGGCCGAAAAACTGTTTTTT.

The rearrangement links TRBV7-2 to TRBJ2-3; no firm D call. V lost 6 bases and J lost 1, with 14 bases in between. Per the germline V gene, CDR1 is SGHTA and CDR2 is FQGNSA. This CDR3 region has 15 residues. For the CDR3, the DNA is TGTGCCAGCAGGAGTAGTGGGCGGCGCACAGATACGCAGTATTTT. Encoded protein: CASRSSGRRTDTQYF. The full variable domain, with the rest looked up from reference TRBV7-2 and TRBJ2-3, is GAGVSQSPSNKVTEKGKDVELRCDPISGHTALYWYRQSLGQGLEFLIYFQGNSAPDKSGLPSDRFSAERTGGSVSTLTIQRTQQEDSAVYLCASRSSGRRTDTQYFGPGTRLTVL.

This clone is a singleton in its sample. This sequence joins TRBV9 and TRBJ2-1; 9 bases fit TRBD2. The CDR3 covers 15 residues. Looked up from germline, CDR1 is SGDLS and CDR2 is YYNGEE. The ends lost 0 bases at V and 2 bases at J; junction bases unmatched: 0. Here the CDR3 reads CASSVGGGAYNEQFF. CDR3 bases: TGTGCCAGCAGCGTAGGCGGGGGGGCCTACAATGAGCAGTTCTTC.

This sequence joins TRBV6-5 and TRBJ1-1; D is possibly TRBD1 (6 bases). CDR3 length: 15 residues. The ends were cut back, 4 bases at V and 6 bases at J, with 18 bases in the middle. Germline V CDR1 and CDR2: MNHEY, SVGAGI. CDR3 sequence reads: CASSSLGTRGSEAFF. The CDR3 nucleotides read TGTGCCAGCAGTTCCTTGGGGACACGGGGGTCTGAAGCTTTCTTT.

The V and J genes are TRBV7-9 and TRBJ1-3, with no clear D. V lost 8 bases and J lost 5, with 10 bases in between. The length of the CDR3 is 12 residues. Germline CDR1 is SEHNR and CDR2 is FQNEAQ (reference sequence). The CDR3 bases are TGTGCCAGCCTATTCGCTAGAAACACCATATATTTT. Its protein product is CASLFARNTIYF.